These 21 T cell receptor beta chains came from one sample sequenced in a study of PD-1 blockade in classical Hodgkin lymphoma. Repertoires were generated with immunoSEQ multiplex PCR, while TCRdb's copy carries only in-frame clones and drops some. The repertoire has more than 45,000 clones, approximately 90% of them found once; the top ten carry more than 9%. Patients all relapsed after autologous stem cell transplantation, and there was variation in brentuximab vedotin exposure. The material was peripheral blood mononuclear cells (PBMCs), obtained before the second cycle of nivolumab. Receptors were obtained from a human donor with classical Hodgkin lymphoma.

CDR3 in amino acids: CASIETVGRSPLHF. CDR3 coding DNA: TGTGCCAGTATCGAGACCGTCGGACGGTCACCCCTCCACTTT. The chain has TRBV2 and TRBJ1-6; unclear D gene. Trimming shortened V by 9 bases and J by 10 bases, and 19 bases separated the two germline ends. The CDR3 extends over 14 amino acids. The germline V gene encodes CDR1 SNHLY and CDR2 FYNNEI. Filled out from reference TRBV2 and TRBJ1-6, the complete variable domain reads EPEVTQTPSHQVTQMGQEVILRCVPISNHLYFYWYRQILGQKVEFLVSFYNNEISEKSEIFDDQFSVERPDGSNFTLKIRSTKLEDSAMYFCASIETVGRSPLHFGNGTRLTVT.

The genes are TRBV27 and TRBJ2-3, with a weak D call TRBD1 (6 bases). Per germline, CDR1 MNHEY and CDR2 SMNVEV (reference sequence). The CDR3 totals 14 residues. Trimming took off 6 bases at V and 2 bases at J, with 12 bases between the two ends. The CDR3 DNA reads TGTGCCAGCAGCTCCGGACAGTTCACAGATACGCAGTATTTT. It codes for CASSSGQFTDTQYF.

The CDR3 is CATSQGPSSGNTIYF. The CDR3 bases are TGTGCCACCAGCCAGGGGCCTAGCTCTGGAAACACCATATATTTT. The chain has TRBV19 and TRBJ1-3, with D tentatively TRBD1 (6 bases). The CDR3 extends over 15 amino acids. The germline V gene encodes CDR1 LNHDA and CDR2 SQIVND (reference sequence). V was shortened by 10 bases and J by 0 bases, with 16 bases between the two germline ends.

The V and J genes are TRBV27 and TRBJ2-3, with 8 bases fitting TRBD2. J lost 4 bases, V lost 3 bases, and 9 bases had no gene match. Germline CDR1 reads MNHEY; CDR2 reads SMNVEV (reference sequence). This CDR3 has 16 residues. The CDR3 sequence is CASSLYGTRMSDTQYF. The CDR3 DNA sequence: TGTGCCAGCAGTTTGTACGGGACTAGGATGTCAGATACGCAGTATTTT.

This rearrangement joins TRBV7-7 to TRBJ2-7; D could derive from TRBD1 or TRBD2 (5 bases each). There are 13 residues in the CDR3. Germline loops: CDR1 SSHAT, CDR2 FNYEAQ (reference sequence). The V gene lost 1 base and the J gene lost 5 bases, with 9 bases spanning the gap. The DNA of the CDR3 is TGTGCCAGCAGCTTAGTATTGGGGGACGAGCAGTACTTC. Translating gives CASSLVLGDEQYF.

V gene TRBV6-5 combines with J gene TRBJ2-1; D is possibly TRBD2 (7 bases). Germline V gene lookup returns CDR1 MNHEY and CDR2 SVGAGI. This CDR3 is built from 14 residues. V was clipped by 8 bases and J by 6 bases, with 17 bases between them. CDR3 coding DNA: TGTGCCAGCCACGTCGGGGGAGGGGGCAATGAGCAGTTCTTC. This gives the protein CASHVGGGGNEQFF.

This rearrangement joins TRBV5-1 to TRBJ1-4; 7 bases fit TRBD1. After removal of 3 bases from V and 5 bases from J, the junction contained 7 bases not matched to a gene. The CDR3 loop spans 15 amino acids. In germline, CDR1 is SGHRS, CDR2 YFSETQ. CDR3 loop: CASSSGTAKNEKLFF. The CDR3 DNA reads as TGCGCCAGCAGCTCGGGGACAGCAAAAAATGAAAAACTGTTTTTT.

V is TRBV5-1 and J is TRBJ2-1; 7 nucleotides line up with TRBD2. Germline values: CDR1 SGHRS, CDR2 YFSETQ. The ends lost 4 bases at V and 4 bases at J; junction bases unmatched: 11. The CDR3 extends over 16 amino acids. Here the CDR3 DNA reads TGCGCCAGCAGCCTTCCCACAATAGCGGGTTACAATGAGCAGTTCTTC. Translating it yields CASSLPTIAGYNEQFF.

This clone was counted between two and nine times. The chain is built from TRBV25-1 and TRBJ1-1; D is uncertain. This CDR3 comprises 12 residues. Trimming stripped 6 bases from V and 11 bases from J, with 16 bases between. Looked up from germline, CDR1 is MGHDK and CDR2 is SYGVNS. CDR3 region: CASRAVGAGAFF. CDR3 bases: TGTGCCAGCAGGGCGGTTGGCGCGGGGGCTTTCTTT.

The chain links TRBV12-2 to TRBJ2-1. TRBV12-2 is designated a pseudogene. The CDR3 length is 13 residues. This CDR3 is CASRLAVDNEQFF. In DNA form, the CDR3 reads TGTGCAAGTCGCTTAGCCGTGGACAATGAGCAGTTCTTC.

This chain links TRBV9 with TRBJ2-6, with TRBD1 identical over 7 bases. Germline lookup yields CDR1 SGDLS and CDR2 YYNGEE. Trimming removed 2 bases from V and 0 bases from J; junction bases left unmatched: 8. This CDR3 comprises 18 residues. The CDR3: CASSVEGQSDSGANVLTF. CDR3 nucleotide sequence: TGTGCCAGCAGCGTTGAGGGACAGTCGGACTCTGGGGCCAACGTCCTGACTTTC.

This clone was counted only a few times. This chain connects TRBV11-2 to TRBJ1-1; D is unclear. CDR1 is SGHAT and CDR2 is FQNNGV in the germline V gene. The CDR3 loop spans 14 amino acids. V lost 0 bases and J 4 bases, leaving 9 bases between the germline ends. The CDR3 is CASSLEAWSTEAFF. CDR3 DNA sequence: TGTGCCAGCAGCTTAGAGGCGTGGAGCACTGAAGCTTTCTTT.

This chain uses TRBV7-2 with TRBJ2-2; D is undetermined. The CDR3 covers 12 residues. Germline-derived CDR1 and CDR2 are SGHTA and FQGNSA. V was pared by 4 bases and J by 5 bases, with 5 bases between. CDR3 in DNA: TGTGCCAGCAGCTCAGCAACCGGGGAGCTGTTTTTT. Its translation is CASSSATGELFF.

This rearrangement joins TRBV21-1 to TRBJ1-4. TRBV21-1 is tagged as a pseudogene. CDR3 size: 15 residues. CDR3 sequence reads: CASSKARTTNEKLFF. The CDR3 DNA is TGTGCCAGCAGCAAAGCGAGGACAACTAATGAAAAACTGTTTTTT.

The rearrangement joins TRBV27 to TRBJ2-1; TRBD1 matches 9 bases. The V segment lost 5 bases and the J segment 5 bases; nucleotides outside the gene matches: 4. The CDR3 consists of 14 residues. Germline CDR1 MNHEY, CDR2 SMNVEV (reference sequence). In DNA form, the CDR3 reads TGTGCCAGCAGTCCGTGGACAGGGGACAATGAGCAGTTCTTC. Its protein is CASSPWTGDNEQFF.

The chain recombines TRBV5-4 with TRBJ1-3; the D gene is possibly TRBD1 (6 bases). The CDR3 is 16 residues long. The V gene's germline CDR1 is SGHNT and CDR2 YYREEE (reference sequence). Trimming removed 5 bases from V and 0 bases from J, with 15 bases in between. The CDR3 region is CASRPDSLVSGNTIYF. CDR3 coding DNA: TGTGCCAGCAGACCGGACAGCCTGGTCTCTGGAAACACCATATATTTT.

The chain uses TRBV29-1 and TRBJ2-3, with D possibly TRBD1 on 6 matching bases. This CDR3 is 9 amino acids long. The germline CDR1 and CDR2 sequences are SQVTM and ANQGSEA. Trimming stripped 4 bases from V and 11 bases from J, with 7 bases between. The CDR3 coding sequence is TGCAGCGTTGGGGGACAGCAGTATTTT. Protein product: CSVGGQQYF.

This clone appeared a few times. This sequence joins TRBV27 and TRBJ2-7; 8 nucleotides line up with TRBD1. The germline gives CDR1 MNHEY, CDR2 SMNVEV (reference sequence). The length of the CDR3 is 14 residues. The junction had 5 bases not matched to a gene; V was cut back by 4 bases and J by 3 bases. The CDR3 region has the DNA TGTGCCAGCAGTTGGGGCAGGGGGCTCTACGAGCAGTACTTC. Encoded protein: CASSWGRGLYEQYF.

The genes are TRBV11-2 and TRBJ1-2; D call uncertain. The CDR3 contains 15 residues. V lost 0 bases to trimming and J lost 4 bases, with 12 bases between them. The germline gives CDR1 SGHAT, CDR2 FQNNGV. The CDR3 loop is CASSLDLGKFYGYTF. The CDR3, as DNA: TGTGCCAGCAGCTTAGATTTAGGAAAGTTCTATGGCTACACCTTC.

The chain recombines TRBV7-3 with TRBJ1-2; 7 bases map to TRBD1. The CDR3 loop spans 13 amino acids. J gave up 4 bases and V 5 bases, and 4 bases lay outside the gene matches. Germline CDR1 and CDR2: SGHTA and FQGTGA. The CDR3 DNA follows: TGTGCCAGCAGCCAGACAGGGTCCTATGGCTACACCTTC. This gives the protein CASSQTGSYGYTF.

This clone has only one observation. This chain joins TRBV30 and TRBJ2-7, with a tentative D call TRBD2 (5 bases). Between the trimmed V and J ends, which lost 3 bases and 7 bases, there was a span of 10 bases. In germline, CDR1 is GTSNPN, CDR2 SVGIG (reference sequence). This CDR3 contains 11 residues. DNA of the CDR3: TGTGCCTGGAGGGGATCGGGGGAGCAGTACTTC. It is translated as CAWRGSGEQYF.